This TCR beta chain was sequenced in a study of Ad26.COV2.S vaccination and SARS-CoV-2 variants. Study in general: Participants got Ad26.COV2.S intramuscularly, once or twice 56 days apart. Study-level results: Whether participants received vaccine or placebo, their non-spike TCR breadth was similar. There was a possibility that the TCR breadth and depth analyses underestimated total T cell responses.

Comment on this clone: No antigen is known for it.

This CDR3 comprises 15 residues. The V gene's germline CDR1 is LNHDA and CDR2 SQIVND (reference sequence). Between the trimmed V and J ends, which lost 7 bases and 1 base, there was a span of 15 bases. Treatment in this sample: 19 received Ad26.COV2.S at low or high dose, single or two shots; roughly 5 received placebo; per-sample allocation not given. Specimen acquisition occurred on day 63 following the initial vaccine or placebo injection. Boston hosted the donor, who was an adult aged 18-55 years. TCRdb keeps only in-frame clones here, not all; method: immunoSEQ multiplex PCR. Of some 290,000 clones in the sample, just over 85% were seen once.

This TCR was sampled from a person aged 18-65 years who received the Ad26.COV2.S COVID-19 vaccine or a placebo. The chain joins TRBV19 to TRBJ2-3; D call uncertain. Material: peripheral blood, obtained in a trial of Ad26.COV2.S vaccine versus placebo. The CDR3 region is CASTPDGFRTDTQYF. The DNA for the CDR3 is TGTGCCAGTACCCCGGACGGTTTCCGCACAGATACGCAGTATTTT.